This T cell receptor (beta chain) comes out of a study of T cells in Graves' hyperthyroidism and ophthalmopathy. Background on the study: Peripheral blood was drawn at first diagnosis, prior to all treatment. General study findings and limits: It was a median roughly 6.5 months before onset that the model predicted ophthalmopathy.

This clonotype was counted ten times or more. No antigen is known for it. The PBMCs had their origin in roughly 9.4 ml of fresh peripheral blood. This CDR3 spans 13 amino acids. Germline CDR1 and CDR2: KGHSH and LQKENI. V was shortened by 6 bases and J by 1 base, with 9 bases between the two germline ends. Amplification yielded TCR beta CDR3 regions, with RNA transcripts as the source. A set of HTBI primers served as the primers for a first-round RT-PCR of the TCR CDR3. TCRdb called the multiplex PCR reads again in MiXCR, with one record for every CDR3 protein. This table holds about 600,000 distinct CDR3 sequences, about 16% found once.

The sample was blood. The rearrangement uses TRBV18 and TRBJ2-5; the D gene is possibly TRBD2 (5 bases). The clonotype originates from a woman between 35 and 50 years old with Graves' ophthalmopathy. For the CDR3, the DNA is TGTGCCAGCTCCCGGGAAGTCCAAGAGACCCAGTACTTC. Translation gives CASSREVQETQYF.